This is a list of T cell receptor beta chains from one sample in a study of cytomegalovirus exposure and HLA in healthy donors. The data were produced by immunoSEQ multiplex PCR, yet TCRdb's version contains in-frame clones alone and is incomplete. The sample contains roughly 230,000 clones, over 90% of which appear only once. The source material was PBMCs. These receptors all stem from a girl aged 2 to 10 in good health and CMV-seronegative. Both conserved end residues are part of each CDR3. The D gene is left open where the match is weak. The listing skips clone size in some rows; elsewhere it reads once, few, many or a size class.

abundance	d_gene	v_gene	j_gene	CDR3aa	CDR3nt
-	-	TRBV25-1	TRBJ2-5	CASSEGGSSQETQYF	TGTGCCAGCAGTGAAGGTGGGAGCAGCCAAGAGACCCAGTACTTC
-	-	TRBV6-1	TRBJ2-5	CASSPTGIETQYF	TGTGCCAGCAGTCCCACAGGGATAGAGACCCAGTACTTC
once	-	TRBV9	TRBJ2-5	CASSAFRRDETQYF	TGTGCCAGCAGCGCGTTTCGGAGGGACGAGACCCAGTACTTC
-	TRBD1	TRBV7-2	TRBJ1-1	CASSLVSSLGGRGTEAFF	TGTGCCAGCAGCTTAGTATCTTCATTAGGGGGCCGGGGGACTGAAGCTTTCTTT
-	-	TRBV7-2	TRBJ2-3	CASSPPGDTQYF	TGTGCCAGCAGCCCCCCCGGGGATACGCAGTATTTT
-	-	TRBV10-2	TRBJ1-6	CASGTEGSSPLHF	TGCGCCAGCGGGACTGAAGGGAGCTCACCCCTCCACTTT
-	-	TRBV29-1	TRBJ2-7	CSVPGVYEQYF	TGCAGCGTTCCAGGGGTGTACGAGCAGTACTTC
-	-	TRBV7-9	TRBJ2-2	CASSPRNGTPTGELFF	TGTGCCAGCAGTCCCCGTAACGGGACTCCGACCGGGGAGCTGTTTTTT
-	-	TRBV2	TRBJ2-5	CASSEYFQETQYF	TGTGCCAGCAGTGAATACTTTCAAGAGACCCAGTACTTC
-	-	TRBV6-4	TRBJ1-5	CASSDGRQVDSNQPQHF	TGTGCCAGCAGTGACGGCCGACAGGTCGATAGCAATCAGCCCCAGCATTTT
-	TRBD2	TRBV29-1	TRBJ2-5	CSVEGLAGEAGQETQYF	TGCAGCGTTGAAGGACTAGCGGGAGAGGCGGGCCAAGAGACCCAGTACTTC
once	-	TRBV6-1	TRBJ2-7	CASSVAGAHYEQYF	TGTGCCAGCAGTGTGGCGGGGGCCCACTACGAGCAGTACTTC
-	TRBD1	TRBV6-1	TRBJ2-7	CASSDRGLYEQYF	TGTGCCAGCAGTGACAGGGGGCTCTACGAGCAGTACTTC
-	TRBD1	TRBV7-9	TRBJ1-4	CASSLGVGQEEKLFF	TGTGCCAGCAGCTTAGGTGTAGGACAGGAGGAAAAACTGTTTTTT
-	-	TRBV2	TRBJ1-6	CASSEAGGTGNSPLHF	TGTGCCAGCAGTGAAGCTGGAGGAACCGGGAATTCACCCCTCCACTTT
-	-	TRBV4-1	TRBJ1-6	CASSQVQSSPLHF	TGCGCCAGCAGCCAAGTACAGTCTTCACCCCTCCACTTT
-	-	TRBV7-7	TRBJ1-1	CASSSDMNTEAFF	TGTGCTAGCAGCTCCGACATGAACACTGAAGCTTTCTTT
-	-	TRBV25-1	TRBJ1-2	CASSGGLLGGYTF	TGTGCCAGCAGTGGAGGCCTCCTGGGTGGCTACACCTTC
-	-	TRBV27	TRBJ1-2	CASSLTLAGSLYGYTF	TGTGCCAGCAGTTTAACACTTGCAGGTTCCTTGTATGGCTACACCTTC
-	TRBD2	TRBV5-4	TRBJ2-5	CASSLRLAGEGETQYF	TGTGCCAGCAGCTTGAGACTAGCGGGGGAGGGAGAGACCCAGTACTTC
-	-	TRBV5-1	TRBJ1-2	CASSLGTDGYTF	TGCGCCAGCAGCTTGGGGACAGATGGCTACACCTTC
-	TRBD1	TRBV4-2	TRBJ2-7	CASSPDRYEQYF	TGTGCCAGCAGCCCGGACAGGTACGAGCAGTACTTC
-	-	TRBV28	TRBJ1-3	CASSLPGSGNTIYF	TGTGCCAGCAGTTTACCGGGCTCTGGAAACACCATATATTTT
once	-	TRBV19	TRBJ2-2	CASHSRQGTVGELFF	TGTGCCAGTCACTCCCGGCAGGGCACGGTCGGGGAGCTGTTTTTT
-	-	TRBV7-7	TRBJ2-2	CASSQNGELFF	TGTGCTAGCAGCCAAAACGGGGAGCTGTTTTTT
-	TRBD2	TRBV19	TRBJ2-1	CASSISTGTSGGLWYNEQFF	TGTGCCAGTAGTATCTCTACCGGGACTAGCGGGGGTCTCTGGTACAATGAGCAGTTCTTC
once	-	TRBV10-3	TRBJ1-3	CAISEPSSGNTIYF	TGTGCCATCAGTGAGCCTTCCTCTGGAAACACCATATATTTT
-	-	TRBV6-5	TRBJ2-2	CASSGRVTNTGELFF	TGTGCCTCCTCGGGTCGGGTTACGAACACCGGGGAGCTGTTTTTT
-	-	TRBV7-6	TRBJ2-7	CASSLGGTYEQYF	TGTGCCAGCAGCTTGGGCGGGACCTACGAGCAGTACTTC
-	-	TRBV30	TRBJ1-4	CAWGGGQGIFF	TGTGCCTGGGGTGGAGGGCAAGGTATATTTTTT
-	TRBD2	TRBV13	TRBJ2-1	CASSTGLAGVGEQFF	TGTGCCAGCAGCACCGGACTAGCGGGAGTGGGCGAGCAGTTCTTC
-	-	TRBV19	TRBJ2-7	CARTGKEPYEQYF	TGTGCCAGGACAGGTAAAGAACCCTACGAGCAGTACTTC
-	-	TRBV7-6	TRBJ2-3	CASSLRAAGTDTQYF	TGTGCCAGCAGCTTGAGGGCAGCGGGCACAGATACGCAGTATTTT
-	-	TRBV5-8	TRBJ1-2	CASSRDNGVDGYTF	TGTGCCAGCAGCCGGGACAACGGGGTGGATGGCTACACCTTC
-	TRBD1	TRBV6-5	TRBJ2-7	CASSEGQGVYEQYF	TGTGCCAGCAGTGAGGGACAGGGGGTCTACGAGCAGTACTTC
-	TRBD2	TRBV29-1	TRBJ2-4	CSVVPSGASKNIQYF	TGCAGCGTTGTTCCTAGCGGGGCGTCCAAAAACATTCAGTACTTC
once	TRBD1	TRBV27	TRBJ2-7	CASRTGEGEQYF	TGTGCCAGTAGGACAGGGGAGGGTGAGCAGTACTTC
once	TRBD1	TRBV5-6	TRBJ1-2	CASSLAKGTGYGYTF	TGTGCCAGCAGCTTGGCCAAAGGGACAGGGTATGGCTACACCTTC
-	-	TRBV5-8	TRBJ2-3	CASTTGRTSTDTQYF	TGTGCCAGCACCACAGGGAGAACGAGCACAGATACGCAGTATTTT
-	-	TRBV12-5	TRBJ2-7	CATPRSTQYF	TGCGCCACCCCTCGGAGCACGCAGTACTTC
-	TRBD2	TRBV5-6	TRBJ2-5	CASSYRTSGGRLEETQYF	TGTGCCAGCAGCTACAGGACTAGCGGGGGCCGGCTGGAAGAGACCCAGTACTTC
-	-	TRBV29-1	TRBJ2-2	CSVSPRDTGELFF	TGCAGCGTTTCCCCGAGGGACACCGGGGAGCTGTTTTTT
once	TRBD1	TRBV5-1	TRBJ2-7	CASSTPGQTNEQYF	TGCGCCAGCAGCACCCCGGGACAGACTAACGAGCAGTACTTC
once	-	TRBV6-1	TRBJ1-1	CASSASFGSGNTEAFF	TGTGCCAGCAGTGCGTCTTTTGGGTCAGGGAACACTGAAGCTTTCTTT
-	-	TRBV19	TRBJ1-2	CASSIDQSGTTCF	TGTGCCAGTAGTATAGACCAGTCCGGGACAACGTGCTTC
-	-	TRBV13	TRBJ2-2	CASSLEVAGIGTGELFF	TGTGCCAGCAGCTTAGAAGTTGCGGGAATAGGCACCGGGGAGCTGTTTTTT
-	-	TRBV28	TRBJ2-5	CASSVLSPRETQYF	TGTGCCAGCAGTGTATTAAGCCCCCGGGAGACCCAGTACTTC
-	TRBD2	TRBV7-6	TRBJ2-3	CASSLSQREVRTDTQYF	TGTGCCAGCAGCTTATCCCAGCGGGAAGTACGCACAGATACGCAGTATTTT
-	TRBD2	TRBV5-5	TRBJ2-7	CASSPGLAGVWGSYEQYF	TGTGCCAGCAGCCCGGGACTAGCGGGAGTGTGGGGCTCCTACGAGCAGTACTTC
-	TRBD1	TRBV10-3	TRBJ2-2	CAIRRDRGNTGELFF	TGTGCCATCAGGAGGGACAGGGGGAACACCGGGGAGCTGTTTTTT
few	-	TRBV19	TRBJ1-5	CASSTGGTGQPQHF	TGTGCCAGTAGTACGGGGGGGACGGGGCAGCCCCAGCATTTT
-	TRBD1	TRBV7-2	TRBJ2-2	CASSSGQGKGSGELFF	TGTGCCAGCAGCTCAGGACAGGGGAAGGGGTCCGGGGAGCTGTTTTTT
-	TRBD1	TRBV5-8	TRBJ1-3	CASSLGQGKNTIYF	TGTGCCAGCAGCTTGGGACAGGGAAAGAACACCATATATTTT
-	-	TRBV23-1	TRBJ2-7	CASTPTSYEQYF	TGCGCCAGCACCCCCACTTCCTACGAGCAGTACTTC
-	TRBD1	TRBV7-8	TRBJ1-2	CASSGPGQGYGYTF	TGTGCCAGCAGCGGCCCGGGACAGGGCTATGGCTACACCTTC
-	TRBD2	TRBV7-2	TRBJ2-1	CASSLPLAGDWDEQFF	TGTGCCAGCAGCTTACCCCTAGCGGGAGACTGGGATGAGCAGTTCTTC
-	-	TRBV7-6	TRBJ2-7	CASRPGISYEQYF	TGTGCCAGCAGGCCAGGGATTTCCTACGAGCAGTACTTC